The entry that follows covers one T cell receptor (beta chain) sequence. Its antigen is still unknown. The germline V gene has CDR1 MNHNY and CDR2 SVGAGI (reference sequence). This CDR3 spans 14 amino acids. The V end lost 7 bases, the J end lost 8 bases, and 20 bases lay between the germline ends. Orbital computed tomography, together with clinical symptoms, serum thyroxine, TRAb and thyroid ultrasound, was used for diagnosis. The data stem from a study of Graves' ophthalmopathy and Graves' hyperthyroidism. Study outcomes and limitations: Progression of ophthalmopathy was predicted by the model with 70% to 71% sensitivity and around 77% specificity.

CDR3 regions of TCR beta were amplified from RNA transcripts. HTBI primers were used in a first-round RT-PCR, which preceded a second-round multiplex PCR. TCRdb recomputed calls from the multiplex PCR reads with MiXCR, one row per CDR3 protein. The profile shows more than 1,000,000 distinct CDR3 sequences, less than 45% of them singletons. Sequencing was performed on peripheral blood or thyroid tissue (not recorded which). This chain uses TRBV6-6 with TRBJ1-2; maybe TRBD1 (5 bases). The TCR was taken from an adult man with Graves' hyperthyroidism. Written as DNA, the CDR3 is TGTGCCAGCACTGACCGGGGCAGGGTACGGGGCTACACCTTC. Translated: CASTDRGRVRGYTF.